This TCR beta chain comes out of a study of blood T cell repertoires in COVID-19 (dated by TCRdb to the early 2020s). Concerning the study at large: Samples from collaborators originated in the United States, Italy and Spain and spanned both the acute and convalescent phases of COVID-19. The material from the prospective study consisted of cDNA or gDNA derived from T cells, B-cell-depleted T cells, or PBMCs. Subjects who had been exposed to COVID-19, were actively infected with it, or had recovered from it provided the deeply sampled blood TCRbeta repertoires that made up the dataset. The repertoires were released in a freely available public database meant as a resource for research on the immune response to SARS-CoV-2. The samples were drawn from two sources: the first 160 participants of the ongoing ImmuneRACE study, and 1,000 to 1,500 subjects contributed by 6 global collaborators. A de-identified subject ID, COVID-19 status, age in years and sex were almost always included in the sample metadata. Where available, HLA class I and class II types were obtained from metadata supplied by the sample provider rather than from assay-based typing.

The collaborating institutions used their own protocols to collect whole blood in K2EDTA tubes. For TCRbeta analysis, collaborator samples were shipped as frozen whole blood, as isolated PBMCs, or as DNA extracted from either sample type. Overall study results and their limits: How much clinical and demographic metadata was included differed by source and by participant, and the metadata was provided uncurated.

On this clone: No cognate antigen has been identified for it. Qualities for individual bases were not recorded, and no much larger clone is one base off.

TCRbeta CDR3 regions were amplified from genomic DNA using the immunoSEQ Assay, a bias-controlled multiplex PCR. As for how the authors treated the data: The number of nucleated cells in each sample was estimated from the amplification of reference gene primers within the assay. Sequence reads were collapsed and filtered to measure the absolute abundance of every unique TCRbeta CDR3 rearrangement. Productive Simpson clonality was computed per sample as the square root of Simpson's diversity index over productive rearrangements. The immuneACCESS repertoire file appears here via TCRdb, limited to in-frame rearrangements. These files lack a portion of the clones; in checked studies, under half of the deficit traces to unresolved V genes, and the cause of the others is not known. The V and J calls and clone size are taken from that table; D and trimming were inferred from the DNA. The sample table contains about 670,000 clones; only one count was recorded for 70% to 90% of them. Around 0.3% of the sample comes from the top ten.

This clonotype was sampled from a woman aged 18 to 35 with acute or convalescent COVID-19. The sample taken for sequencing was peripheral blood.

The CDR3 sequence is CASSEWADSNQPQHF. The DNA sequence is TGTGCCAGCAGTGAATGGGCAGATAGCAATCAGCCCCAGCATTTT. The chain joins TRBV6-1 to TRBJ1-5; the D gene is not confidently resolved. Deletion took 2 bases off V and 0 bases off J, with a span of 8 bases between the germline ends. The CDR3 sequence holds 15 residues, the cysteine and phenylalanine included. The kept DNA is CDR3 alone, 45 bases in frame from the first base. CDR1 and CDR2 (MNHNS, SASEGT) derive from the germline V gene.